There are many counts of the clone carrying this T cell receptor beta chain. Its cognate antigen is unknown. These data originate in a study of T-cell reconstitution after alpha-beta-depleted transplantation in children. V shed 7 bases, J shed 5 bases, and the junction held 10 bases outside the gene matches. Germline values: CDR1 SQVTM, CDR2 ANQGSEA. CDR3 length equals 13 residues. TCRbeta library construction was performed incorporating unique molecular identifiers. TCRdb used MiXCR to reprocess the PCR reads, holding one entry per CDR3 protein. The data contain about 300,000 distinct CDR3 sequences, just over 7.5% of them singletons. Whole-study findings and limits: Newly produced T cells mostly accounted for T-cell counts and diversity one year post-transplant. Certain patients had high TCRbeta diversity at day 60, and it came from recipient T cells and thymic progenitors that survived. As was reported, about two months after transplant, alpha-beta T cells came from several hundred expanded graft clones.

The TCR was taken from a female patient aged 2-10 years who had a stem cell transplant for Fanconi anemia, so the T cells may come from the graft donor. The material was peripheral blood, obtained 360 days after TCRalphabeta/CD19-depleted stem cell transplant. The rearrangement uses TRBV29-1 and TRBJ2-5; 7 bases fit TRBD1. CDR3 nucleotide sequence: TGCAGCGGTGGACAGGTACTTTTCGAGACCCAGTACTTC. This encodes CSGGQVLFETQYF.